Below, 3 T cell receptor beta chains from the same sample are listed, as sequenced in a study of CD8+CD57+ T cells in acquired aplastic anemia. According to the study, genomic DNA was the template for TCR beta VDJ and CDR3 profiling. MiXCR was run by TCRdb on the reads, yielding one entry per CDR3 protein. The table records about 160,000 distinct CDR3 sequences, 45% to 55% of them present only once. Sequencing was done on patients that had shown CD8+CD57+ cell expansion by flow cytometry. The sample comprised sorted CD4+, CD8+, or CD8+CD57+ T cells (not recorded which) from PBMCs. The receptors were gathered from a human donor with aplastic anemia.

The CDR3 loop is CSVDGGPVETQYF. The CDR3 DNA follows: TGCAGCGTCGATGGTGGGCCCGTGGAGACCCAGTACTTC. The chain has TRBV29-1 and TRBJ2-5; D is undetermined. The V and J ends lost 6 bases and 5 bases respectively, with 16 bases between them. The CDR3 spans 13 residues. Germline V lookup: CDR1 SQVTM, CDR2 ANQGSEA.

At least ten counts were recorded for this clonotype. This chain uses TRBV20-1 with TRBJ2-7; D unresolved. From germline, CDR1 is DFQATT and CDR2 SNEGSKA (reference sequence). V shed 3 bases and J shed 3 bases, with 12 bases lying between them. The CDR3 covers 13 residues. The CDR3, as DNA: TGCAGTGCTAGCCGCCACGGTGGCTACGAGCAGTACTTC. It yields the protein CSASRHGGYEQYF.

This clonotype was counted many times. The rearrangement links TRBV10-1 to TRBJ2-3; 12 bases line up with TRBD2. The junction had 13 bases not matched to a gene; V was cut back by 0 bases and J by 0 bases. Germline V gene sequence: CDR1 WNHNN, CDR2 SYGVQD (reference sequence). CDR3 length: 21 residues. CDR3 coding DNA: TGCGCCAGCAGTGAGTCAAATAAGGGACTAGCGGGTCGACCTAGCACAGATACGCAGTATTTT. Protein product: CASSESNKGLAGRPSTDTQYF.